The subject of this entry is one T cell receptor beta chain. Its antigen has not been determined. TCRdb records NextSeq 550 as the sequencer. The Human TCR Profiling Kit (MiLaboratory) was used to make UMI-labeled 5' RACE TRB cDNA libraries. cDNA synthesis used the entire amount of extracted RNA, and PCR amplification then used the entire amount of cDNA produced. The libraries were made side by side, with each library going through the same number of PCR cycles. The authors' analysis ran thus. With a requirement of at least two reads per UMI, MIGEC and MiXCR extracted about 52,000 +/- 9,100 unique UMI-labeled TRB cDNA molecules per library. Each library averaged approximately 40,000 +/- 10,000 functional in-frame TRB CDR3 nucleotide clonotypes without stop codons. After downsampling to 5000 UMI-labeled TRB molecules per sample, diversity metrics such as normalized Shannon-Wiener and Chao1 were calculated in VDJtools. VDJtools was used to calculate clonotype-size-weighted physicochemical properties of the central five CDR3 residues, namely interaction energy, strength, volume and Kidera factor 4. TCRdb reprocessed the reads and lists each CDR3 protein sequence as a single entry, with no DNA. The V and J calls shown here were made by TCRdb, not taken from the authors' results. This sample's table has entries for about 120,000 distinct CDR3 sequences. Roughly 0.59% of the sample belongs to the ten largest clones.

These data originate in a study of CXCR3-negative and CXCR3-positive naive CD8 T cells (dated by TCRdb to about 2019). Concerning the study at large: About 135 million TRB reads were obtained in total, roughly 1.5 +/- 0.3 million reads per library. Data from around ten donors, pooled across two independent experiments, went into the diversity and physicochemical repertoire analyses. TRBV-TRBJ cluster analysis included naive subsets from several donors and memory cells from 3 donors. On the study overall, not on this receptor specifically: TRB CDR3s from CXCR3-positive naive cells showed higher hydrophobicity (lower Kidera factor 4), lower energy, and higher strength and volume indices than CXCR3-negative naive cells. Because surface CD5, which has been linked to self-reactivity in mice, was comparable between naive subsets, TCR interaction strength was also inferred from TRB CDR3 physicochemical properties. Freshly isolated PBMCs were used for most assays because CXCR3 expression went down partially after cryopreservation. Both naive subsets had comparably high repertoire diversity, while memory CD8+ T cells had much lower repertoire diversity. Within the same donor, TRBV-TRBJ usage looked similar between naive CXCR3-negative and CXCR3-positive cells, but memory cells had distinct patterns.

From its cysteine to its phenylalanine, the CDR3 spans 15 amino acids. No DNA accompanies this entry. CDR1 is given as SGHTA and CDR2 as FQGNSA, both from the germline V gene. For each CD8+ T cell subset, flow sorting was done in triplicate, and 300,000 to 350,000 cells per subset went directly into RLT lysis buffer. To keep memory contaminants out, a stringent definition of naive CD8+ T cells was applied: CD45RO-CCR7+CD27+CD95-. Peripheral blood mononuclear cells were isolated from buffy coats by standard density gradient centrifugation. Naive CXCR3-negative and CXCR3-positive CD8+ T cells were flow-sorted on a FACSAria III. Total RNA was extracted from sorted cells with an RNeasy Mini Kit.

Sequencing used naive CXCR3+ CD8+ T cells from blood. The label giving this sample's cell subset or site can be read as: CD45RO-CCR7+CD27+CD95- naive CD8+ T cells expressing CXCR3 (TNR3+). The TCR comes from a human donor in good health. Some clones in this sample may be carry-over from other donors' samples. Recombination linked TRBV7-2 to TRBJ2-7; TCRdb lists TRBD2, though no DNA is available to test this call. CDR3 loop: CASSYRLAGSYEQYF.